This TCR beta chain was observed in a study of blood T cell repertoires in COVID-19. Study-level information: The analysed material was cDNA or gDNA that came from T cells, B-cell-depleted T cells, or PBMCs.

Seattle-derived patients entered the study during active infection and were followed longitudinally. This CDR3 spans 15 amino acids. V was shortened by 4 bases and J by 7 bases, with 17 bases between the two germline ends. CDR1 is SGHTA, CDR2 FQGNSA, per germline. Source study methods: Researchers report that nucleated cell counts were estimated from reference gene primer amplification. Profiling relied on immunoSEQ multiplex PCR, and the TCRdb table lists in-frame clones only, not all of them. V and J calls plus clone size are reproduced from that table; the DNA served to infer D and trimming. The sample yields 140,000 to 150,000 clones, approximately 83% seen once.

This receptor was obtained from an older woman with COVID-19, enrolled during active disease. This chain connects TRBV7-2 to TRBJ1-5, with D possibly being TRBD1 (5 bases). Sequences were obtained from peripheral blood. The CDR3 region is CASSYSGGAGQPQHF. The DNA of the CDR3 is TGTGCCAGCAGCTACTCGGGAGGGGCTGGACAGCCCCAGCATTTT.